Detailed here is one TCR beta chain. Its antigen is as yet unknown. Sorted populations comprised CD4+ and CD8+ T cells obtained from PBMCs. The source of the sample is a study of CD8+ T cells in alopecia areata. Study-level background: Oral tofacitinib, 5 to 10 mg twice daily, was given in an open-label trial. After 6 to 18 months of tofacitinib, follow-up continued 6 months off drug. General observations from the study: Scalp samples also contribute reads from the resident alphabeta T cells found in normal skin.

Investigators isolated RNA and reverse transcribed it into cDNA to act as the sequencing template. Data came from immunoSEQ multiplex PCR; TCRdb stores just in-frame clones and leaves some out. The sample has about 130,000 clones; roughly 54% are singletons. The receptor's source is a human donor with alopecia areata. The source was CD4+ T cells sorted from blood, collected at week 0.

CDR3 DNA: TGTGCCAGCAGCTTAAATGCGGCGGCAAGCTCTGGGGCCAACGTCCTGACTTTC. Translated: CASSLNAAASSGANVLTF. J is TRBJ2-6 and V is TRBV7-8; D remains unclear. The CDR3 has 18 residues. V lost 2 bases, J lost 0 bases, and 14 bases lay in between. From germline, CDR1 is SGHVS and CDR2 FQNEAQ.